This T cell receptor (beta chain) was captured in a study of Graves' ophthalmopathy and Graves' hyperthyroidism. This CDR3 has 13 amino acids. Germline CDR1 is LNHNV and CDR2 is YYDKDF (reference sequence). The ends were cut back, 0 bases at V and 11 bases at J, with 14 bases in the middle. Scientists amplified the TCR beta CDR3 regions from RNA transcripts. Amplification began with first-round RT-PCR using HTBI primers, then second-round multiplex PCR was performed. One entry per CDR3 protein results from TCRdb running MiXCR on the multiplex PCR reads. In the table there are some 160,000 distinct CDR3 sequences, roughly two fifths of which are singletons. In its sample, this clonotype was seen many times. Antigen specificity is unknown. Where ophthalmopathy was present, donors had moderate-to-severe activity, CAS ≥3, NOSPECS ≥4 and duration under 3 months. Uncontrolled infections, pregnancy, lactation or other autoimmune diseases led to patient exclusion.

Study-wide results and limits: Ophthalmopathy was separated from stable hyperthyroidism by a 13-signature model with roughly 91% sensitivity and 81.08% specificity. Most expanded clonotypes from thyroid (those above 0.001 frequency) were also found in blood.

The sample comprised peripheral blood. V is TRBV15 and J is TRBJ2-7; perhaps TRBD1 as D (6 bases). The sequence was obtained from a man aged 30 to 39 with Graves' ophthalmopathy. CDR3 nucleotides: TGTGCCACCAGCAGAGATCCGGGGACATATAAGTACTTC. It specifies CATSRDPGTYKYF.